Shown below are 28 T cell receptor beta chains from a single sample sequenced in a study of technical replicates of blood from several donors. TCRdb's table, derived via immunoSEQ multiplex PCR, lists solely in-frame clones and lacks some. The sample includes some 62,000 clones, about 87% seen only once; the top ten take around 4.9%. Sequencing was done on a sample of PBMCs. Source of these receptors: a human donor in good health. Some clones in this sample may be carry-over from other donors' samples.

The chain recombines TRBV11-2 with TRBJ2-1, with 8 bases matching TRBD1. The V gene's germline CDR1 is SGHAT and CDR2 FQNNGV. The CDR3 sequence is 16 residues long. J lost 7 bases, V lost 4 bases, and 12 bases had no gene match. In DNA, the CDR3 is TGTGCCAGCAGCTCCAAGGGAGACAGGGGTTGGAATGAGCAGTTCTTC. This codes for CASSSKGDRGWNEQFF.

This chain uses TRBV7-8 with TRBJ2-7; weak D call: TRBD1 (5 bases). The CDR3 spans 14 residues. Germline CDR1 SGHVS, CDR2 FQNEAQ. Deletions cut 2 bases from V and 2 bases from J, with 10 bases between. The CDR3 DNA is TGTGCCAGCAGCTTAAAAGGACACACCTACGAGCAGTACTTC. This gives the protein CASSLKGHTYEQYF.

The rearrangement joins TRBV15 to TRBJ2-3; D possibly corresponds to TRBD2 (6 bases). Between the trimmed V and J ends, which lost 1 base and 1 base, there was a span of 9 bases. The CDR3 has 15 amino acids. Germline V CDR1 and CDR2: LNHNV, YYDKDF (reference sequence). The CDR3 loop reads CATSRARGRTDTQYF. The CDR3, as DNA: TGTGCCACCAGCAGAGCGCGGGGACGCACAGATACGCAGTATTTT.

This chain connects TRBV11-2 to TRBJ2-3, with unresolved D. Trimming removed 5 bases at V and 0 bases at J, with 9 bases between. The CDR3 spans 14 residues. Germline V gene data show CDR1 as SGHAT and CDR2 as FQNNGV. DNA of the CDR3: TGTGCCAGCAGCCCATTCACTAGCACAGATACGCAGTATTTT. Its translation: CASSPFTSTDTQYF.

This chain uses TRBV4-1 with TRBJ2-7, with TRBD1 matching over 9 bases. V was pared by 0 bases and J by 3 bases, with 6 bases of the junction left unmatched. The V gene's germline CDR1 is MGHRA and CDR2 YSYEKL. CDR3 length: 16 residues. CDR3 amino acids: CASSQDRETGGYEQYF. The CDR3 coding sequence is TGCGCCAGCAGCCAAGATAGGGAGACAGGGGGCTACGAGCAGTACTTC.

The chain combines TRBV12-2 with TRBJ2-1; the table's D call, TRBD2, has no DNA check behind it. TRBV12-2 is annotated as a pseudogene. The CDR3 extends over 19 amino acids. The DNA for the CDR3 is TGTGCAAGTCGCCTTAACACGTGCGGGGCGGAATACCAATACAATGAGCAGTTCTTC. Its protein is CASRLNTCGAEYQYNEQFF.

DNA for the CDR3: TGTGCCAGCAGCTTTTCCGTAACGGGAGAAGAGACCCAGTACTTC. Its translation is CASSFSVTGEETQYF. V is TRBV5-4 and J is TRBJ2-5, with D possibly TRBD2 on 6 matching bases. V dropped 2 bases and J dropped 3 bases, with 14 bases sitting between them. The length of the CDR3 is 15 residues. Germline assignment: CDR1 SGHNT and CDR2 YYREEE (reference sequence). Together with reference TRBV5-4 and TRBJ2-5, the CDR3 gives the full variable domain: ETGVTQSPTHLIKTRGQQVTLRCSSQSGHNTVSWYQQALGQGPQFIFQYYREEENGRGNFPPRFSGLQFPNYSSELNVNALELDDSALYLCASSFSVTGEETQYFGPGTRLLVL.

The chain has TRBV18 and TRBJ2-5; tentatively, D is TRBD2 (5 bases). The CDR3 is 14 amino acids. Trimming removed 0 bases at V and 7 bases at J, with 12 bases between. Germline V gives CDR1 KGHSH, CDR2 LQKENI. The CDR3, as DNA: TGTGCCAGCTCACCACCGGGGAGCCTACGGACCCAGTACTTC. Translating gives CASSPPGSLRTQYF.

DNA for the CDR3: TGTGCCTCGACTCCGCGGGGGGGCCTTAGCACAGATACGCAGTATTTT. It translates to CASTPRGGLSTDTQYF. The chain couples TRBV10-3 to TRBJ2-3; TRBD2 matches 9 bases. CDR3 length: 16 residues. Germline CDR1 reads ENHRY; CDR2 reads SYGVKD. V lost 11 bases to trimming and J lost 0 bases; unmatched junction nucleotides: 12.

The chain combines TRBV4-3 with TRBJ1-2; D remains ambiguous. CDR3 length equals 17 residues. V lost 0 bases and J lost 3, with 17 bases in between. CDR1 and CDR2 from the germline V gene are LGHNA and YSLEER. The CDR3 sequence is CASSQDWRAPWDYGYTF. The CDR3 DNA follows: TGCGCCAGCAGCCAAGATTGGAGGGCCCCCTGGGACTATGGCTACACCTTC.

The chain links TRBV29-1 to TRBJ2-7; 7 nucleotides agree with TRBD1. The germline gives CDR1 SQVTM, CDR2 ANQGSEA. The V segment lost 5 bases and the J segment 2 bases; nucleotides outside the gene matches: 6. CDR3 size: 13 residues. Written as DNA, the CDR3 is TGCAGCGTTATTGGTACAGGGGCCTACGAGCAGTACTTC. Its protein is CSVIGTGAYEQYF.

This clone was recorded once. This chain connects TRBV5-1 to TRBJ1-4; D is ambiguous. This CDR3 has 14 residues. V lost 4 bases, J lost 5 bases, and 12 bases lay in between. Germline lookup yields CDR1 SGHRS and CDR2 YFSETQ. The CDR3 DNA sequence: TGCGCCAGCAGCCCGGGAGATGCAAATGAAAAACTGTTTTTT. Its translation is CASSPGDANEKLFF.

The genes are TRBV4-1 and TRBJ2-7; D is uncertain. Between the trimmed V and J ends, which lost 1 base and 4 bases, there was a span of 14 bases. This CDR3 contains 15 residues. Germline-derived CDR1 and CDR2 are MGHRA and YSYEKL. This CDR3 reads CASSQVLQSSYEQYF. CDR3 DNA: TGCGCCAGCAGCCAAGTTTTACAGTCTTCGTACGAGCAGTACTTC.

V gene TRBV30 combines with J gene TRBJ1-6, with 12 positions matching TRBD1. In germline, CDR1 is GTSNPN, CDR2 SVGIG (reference sequence). V trimming: 1 base; J trimming: 8 bases; junction bases outside the gene matches: 12. The CDR3 totals 18 residues. The CDR3 spells CAWSGGTGGPFLYSPLHF. The CDR3, as DNA: TGTGCCTGGAGTGGTGGGACAGGGGGCCCTTTTCTGTATTCACCCCTCCACTTT.

This clone was found once. The chain carries TRBV30 and TRBJ2-7, with D hard to call. This CDR3 has 13 amino acids. Trimming took 0 bases from V and 0 from J, leaving 6 bases between them. CDR1 GTSNPN and CDR2 SVGIG come from the germline V gene (reference sequence). The CDR3 is CAWSVHRSYEQYF. The CDR3 DNA reads TGTGCCTGGAGTGTACACCGCTCCTACGAGCAGTACTTC.

The chain joins TRBV7-7 to TRBJ2-3, with a possible D match to TRBD1 (5 bases). The germline V gene has CDR1 SSHAT and CDR2 FNYEAQ (reference sequence). V lost 6 bases, J lost 0 bases, and 13 bases lay in between. The CDR3 runs 15 residues. The CDR3 DNA is TGTGCCAGCAGTCCTACAGGTTATAGCACAGATACGCAGTATTTT. The encoded protein is CASSPTGYSTDTQYF. Full variable domain (remainder filled in from reference TRBV7-7 and TRBJ2-3): GAGVSQSPRYKVTKRGQDVTLRCDPISSHATLYWYQQALGQGPEFLTYFNYEAQPDKSGLPSDRFSAERPEGSISTLTIQRTEQRDSAMYRCASSPTGYSTDTQYFGPGTRLTVL.

The CDR3 DNA follows: TGTGCCAGCAGCTTCGGACTAGCGGTAACCTACAATGAGCAGTTCTTC. Translating gives CASSFGLAVTYNEQFF. The rearrangement joins TRBV7-9 to TRBJ2-1; 10 bases line up with TRBD2. CDR1 SEHNR and CDR2 FQNEAQ come from the germline V gene (reference sequence). The length of the CDR3 is 16 residues. J gave up 2 bases and V 3 bases, and 4 bases lay outside the gene matches.

This chain connects TRBV18 to TRBJ1-6; D is perhaps TRBD1 (5 bases). From germline, CDR1 is KGHSH and CDR2 LQKENI. CDR3 length equals 14 residues. Trimming pared 3 bases from V and 7 bases from J, leaving 10 bases between. CDR3: CASSPGGTNSPLHF. The CDR3 DNA sequence: TGTGCCAGCTCACCCGGGGGGACCAATTCACCCCTCCACTTT.

The chain links TRBV6-7 to TRBJ2-1, with 7 nucleotides matching TRBD1. TRBV6-7 is recorded as an ORF, its role being uncertain. Germline trimming cut 2 bases from V and 8 bases from J; bases unmatched to any gene: 12. The CDR3 runs 16 residues. CDR3 sequence reads: CASSYLGQEIVHEQFF. CDR3 bases: TGTGCCAGCAGTTACCTAGGACAGGAAATAGTGCATGAGCAGTTCTTC.

This clone came up a few times. The chain carries TRBV7-2 and TRBJ2-7; 12 bases line up with TRBD2. The trim removed 5 bases at V and 7 bases at J, leaving 15 bases unmatched. The CDR3 is 17 residues long. CDR1 and CDR2 from the germline V gene are SGHTA and FQGNSA. For the CDR3, the DNA is TGTGCCAGCAGCCGGGGGATGCTAGCGGGGGGGCCAGGGGAGCAGTACTTC. This encodes CASSRGMLAGGPGEQYF.

V gene TRBV6-6 combines with J gene TRBJ2-7; D not resolved. The CDR3 has 14 residues. Trimming took 1 base from V and 2 from J, leaving 9 bases between them. The germline V gene encodes CDR1 MNHNY and CDR2 SVGAGI (reference sequence). The CDR3 protein is CASSYLGGAYEQYF. DNA of the CDR3: TGTGCCAGCAGTTACTTGGGTGGAGCCTACGAGCAGTACTTC.

This clone was picked up one time. The V gene is TRBV30, the J gene TRBJ2-1, with D unclear. The CDR3 extends over 13 amino acids. V was clipped by 0 bases and J by 6 bases, with 9 bases between them. Germline-derived CDR1 and CDR2 are GTSNPN and SVGIG (reference sequence). In nucleotides, the CDR3 is TGTGCCTGGAGTGTACGGCTAGGCAATGAGCAGTTCTTC. Residues: CAWSVRLGNEQFF. The full variable domain, rest sourced from reference TRBV30 and TRBJ2-1, is SQTIHQWPATLVQPVGSPLSLECTVEGTSNPNLYWYRQAAGRGLQLLFYSVGIGQISSEVPQNLSASRPQDRQFILSSKKLLLSDSGFYLCAWSVRLGNEQFFGPGTRLTVL.

J is TRBJ1-2 and V is TRBV19; TRBD1 matches at 7 bases. V lost 9 bases to trimming and J lost 4 bases; unmatched junction nucleotides: 8. Germline V gene lookup returns CDR1 LNHDA and CDR2 SQIVND (reference sequence). The CDR3 contains 13 residues. CDR3 in amino acids: CASKAAGGYGYTF. The CDR3 DNA reads TGTGCCAGCAAGGCTGCAGGGGGCTATGGCTACACCTTC.

The J gene is TRBJ2-3, the V gene TRBV11-2; 7 bases match TRBD2. V lost 2 bases to trimming and J lost 6 bases; unmatched junction nucleotides: 5. Germline-derived CDR1 and CDR2 are SGHAT and FQNNGV. CDR3 length equals 14 residues. The chain's CDR3 is CASSLQAGRDTQYF. CDR3 DNA: TGTGCCAGCAGCTTACAAGCGGGAAGGGATACGCAGTATTTT. Full variable domain (rest looked up from reference TRBV11-2 and TRBJ2-3): EAGVAQSPRYKIIEKRQSVAFWCNPISGHATLYWYQQILGQGPKLLIQFQNNGVVDDSQLPKDRFSAERLKGVDSTLKIQPAKLEDSAVYLCASSLQAGRDTQYFGPGTRLTVL.

The genes are TRBV27 and TRBJ1-2, with 8 bases that match TRBD1. The junction had 1 base not matched to a gene; V was cut back by 3 bases and J by 4 bases. Germline CDR1 and CDR2: MNHEY and SMNVEV (reference sequence). This CDR3 contains 13 residues. This CDR3 reads CASSLTGAYGYTF. DNA for the CDR3: TGTGCCAGCAGTTTGACAGGGGCCTATGGCTACACCTTC.

This clone was picked up one time. The chain uses TRBV7-9 and TRBJ2-3; unclear D gene. The CDR3 is 12 residues long. Germline V CDR1 and CDR2: SEHNR, FQNEAQ (reference sequence). V was clipped by 3 bases and J by 5 bases, with 6 bases between them. The CDR3 sequence: CASSFAVDTQYF. The CDR3 bases are TGTGCCAGCAGCTTCGCGGTAGATACGCAGTATTTT.

The chain links TRBV9 to TRBJ1-2; 7 bases agree with TRBD1. The CDR3 sequence is 12 residues long. Germline CDR1 and CDR2: SGDLS and YYNGEE. After removal of 3 bases from V and 8 bases from J, the junction contained 4 bases not matched to a gene. CDR3 loop: CASSGDREGYTF. In DNA, the CDR3 is TGTGCCAGCAGCGGTGACAGGGAAGGCTACACCTTC.

The chain has TRBV4-3 and TRBJ2-2, with D tentatively TRBD1 (5 bases). Trimming stripped 4 bases from V and 7 bases from J, with 19 bases between. Germline CDR1 LGHNA, CDR2 YSLEER. The CDR3 spans 16 residues. DNA for the CDR3: TGCGCCAGCAGCCCATGGCAGGGTGAACGTGTCGGGGAGCTGTTTTTT. Translation gives CASSPWQGERVGELFF.